Following are 5 T cell receptor beta chains from one sample sequenced in a study of shared clonotypes between healthy human individuals (dated by TCRdb to the early 2020s). Library creation used the immunoSEQ multiplex PCR assay. This immuneACCESS table, as held by TCRdb, lists in-frame sequences with V and J called but not all clones. Of the missing ones, under half trace to an unresolved V gene in checked studies; the others have no known cause. The sample table contains about 2 million clones; only one count was recorded for 85% to 95% of them. The ten largest clones take up 0.13% of the sample. The specimen was naive CD4+ T cells sorted from blood. Sample cell subset or site, as interpreted from the label and publication: CD45RA+ positively selected. These TCRs come from a man aged 18 to 30 in good health.

The CDR3 DNA reads as TGTGCCAGCAGTGAAGTTCGGGGGCTGGATCAGCCCCAGCATTTT. Its protein is CASSEVRGLDQPQHF. The chain uses TRBV6-1 and TRBJ1-5; the D gene is possibly TRBD1 (6 bases). Germline CDR1 MNHNS, CDR2 SASEGT. The CDR3 contains 15 residues. V lost 1 base and J lost 5, with 12 bases in between.

This clone was found a few times. The sample holds other DNA sequences that translate to the same CDR3. This chain uses TRBV10-3 with TRBJ2-7; D remains ambiguous. Germline-derived CDR1 and CDR2 are ENHRY and SYGVKD. V was cut by 2 bases and J by 4 bases, with 6 bases left in between. This CDR3 has 12 residues. The CDR3 reads CAISEAGYEQYF. CDR3 bases: TGTGCCATCAGTGAGGCCGGGTACGAGCAGTACTTC.

The genes are TRBV6-5 and TRBJ1-1; TRBD1 matches 10 bases. Germline CDR1 and CDR2: MNHEY and SVGAGI. The junction had 2 bases not matched to a gene; V was cut back by 2 bases and J by 5 bases. The CDR3 length is 14 residues. CDR3 nucleotide sequence: TGTGCCAGCAGTTACGGACAGGGGGAGACTGAAGCTTTCTTT. Protein: CASSYGQGETEAFF.

This chain uses TRBV4-1 with TRBJ1-4, with D tentatively TRBD1 (5 bases). CDR1 and CDR2 from the germline V gene are MGHRA and YSYEKL. The CDR3 totals 15 residues. Deletions cut 4 bases from V and 11 bases from J, with 20 bases between. CDR3 nucleotides: TGCGCCAGCAGCCTCGGCGGATGGGGGATTGGGAAACTGTTTTTT. This sequence encodes CASSLGGWGIGKLFF.

The genes are TRBV7-7 and TRBJ2-5; TRBD2 agrees at 9 bases. CDR1 is SSHAT and CDR2 is FNYEAQ in the germline V gene (reference sequence). The CDR3 runs 16 residues. CDR3 coding DNA: TGTGCTAGCGGCTCAATCGGAGCGGGGGGACGGGAGACCCAGTACTTC. Translation gives CASGSIGAGGRETQYF. The entire variable domain, with the rest obtained from reference TRBV7-7 and TRBJ2-5, is as follows: GAGVSQSPRYKVTKRGQDVTLRCDPISSHATLYWYQQALGQGPEFLTYFNYEAQPDKSGLPSDRFSAERPEGSISTLTIQRTEQRDSAMYRCASGSIGAGGRETQYFGPGTRLLVL.